A selection of T cell receptor beta chains follows, all from one sample in a study of blood T cells in healthy people across ages. TCRdb passed the 5' RACE reads through MiXCR, listing each CDR3 protein once. The sample consists of fewer than 2,000,000 distinct CDR3 sequences, roughly two fifths of them appearing once. The sample taken for sequencing was blood. Receptor source: a human donor in good health. CDR3s include the opening cysteine and the closing phenylalanine or tryptophan. The order of the fields is V gene, J gene, clone size, D gene, CDR3 protein, CDR3 DNA. The D gene is left open where the match is weak. Rows may omit the clone size; those that give it use once, few, many or a size class.

v_call: TRBV29-1; j_call: TRBJ2-1; clone_size: many; d_call: NA; cdr3_aa: CSPTDIGVTGEQFF; cdr3_nt: TGCAGCCCCACGGACATTGGGGTAACGGGTGAGCAGTTCTTC
v_call: TRBV7-2; j_call: TRBJ1-2; clone_size: once; d_call: NA; cdr3_aa: CASSLPPPYGYTF; cdr3_nt: TGTGCCAGCAGCCTACCGCCCCCCTATGGCTACACCTTC
v_call: TRBV25-1; j_call: TRBJ2-2; clone_size: NA; d_call: NA; cdr3_aa: CASSEYRTTENTGELFF; cdr3_nt: TGTGCCAGCAGTGAATATCGGACGACAGAGAACACCGGGGAGCTGTTTTTT
v_call: TRBV11-2; j_call: TRBJ2-1; clone_size: NA; d_call: NA; cdr3_aa: CASSLVGGQEQFF; cdr3_nt: TGTGCCAGCAGCTTAGTTGGAGGGCAAGAGCAGTTCTTC
v_call: TRBV7-2; j_call: TRBJ2-5; clone_size: NA; d_call: TRBD2; cdr3_aa: CASSFCGGAKEETQYF; cdr3_nt: TGTGCCAGCAGCTTCTGCGGGGGGGCAAAGGAAGAGACCCAGTACTTC
v_call: TRBV6-2/TRBV6-3; j_call: TRBJ2-4; clone_size: few; d_call: TRBD1; cdr3_aa: CASRGTDLAKNIQYF; cdr3_nt: TGTGCCAGCAGGGGGACAGATCTAGCCAAAAACATTCAGTACTTC
v_call: TRBV7-2; j_call: TRBJ2-1; clone_size: NA; d_call: TRBD2; cdr3_aa: CASSGPSGEQFF; cdr3_nt: TGTGCCAGCAGCGGACCTAGCGGAGAGCAGTTCTTC
v_call: TRBV5-6; j_call: TRBJ2-7; clone_size: few; d_call: NA; cdr3_aa: CASSLGRILTEQYF; cdr3_nt: TGTGCCAGCAGCTTGGGGCGCATCTTGACGGAGCAGTACTTC
v_call: TRBV5-1; j_call: TRBJ2-1; clone_size: few; d_call: NA; cdr3_aa: CASRYAGPLNNEQFF; cdr3_nt: TGCGCCAGCAGATACGCGGGGCCCCTAAACAATGAGCAGTTCTTC
v_call: TRBV20-1; j_call: TRBJ2-3; clone_size: few; d_call: TRBD2; cdr3_aa: CSARLSGGPDTQYF; cdr3_nt: TGCAGTGCTAGACTTAGCGGGGGACCAGATACGCAGTATTTT
v_call: TRBV5-1; j_call: TRBJ2-3; clone_size: NA; d_call: NA; cdr3_aa: CASSLEGRAGWTDTQYF; cdr3_nt: TGCGCCAGCAGCTTGGAAGGTCGAGCAGGGTGGACAGATACGCAGTATTTT
v_call: TRBV20-1; j_call: TRBJ2-7; clone_size: NA; d_call: TRBD2; cdr3_aa: CGAERSSGRDEQYF; cdr3_nt: TGCGGTGCGGAGAGGTCTAGCGGTCGCGACGAGCAGTACTTC
v_call: TRBV27; j_call: TRBJ1-5; clone_size: NA; d_call: NA; cdr3_aa: CASISGRGHLPQHF; cdr3_nt: TGTGCCAGCATTTCCGGCAGGGGTCATTTGCCCCAGCATTTT
v_call: TRBV28; j_call: TRBJ2-1; clone_size: NA; d_call: TRBD1; cdr3_aa: CASSPGTDYEQFF; cdr3_nt: TGTGCCAGCAGTCCCGGGACAGACTACGAGCAGTTCTTC
v_call: TRBV5-5; j_call: TRBJ2-7; clone_size: NA; d_call: TRBD1; cdr3_aa: CASSARDSAYEQYF; cdr3_nt: TGTGCCAGCAGCGCAAGGGACAGTGCCTACGAGCAGTACTTC
v_call: TRBV29-1; j_call: TRBJ1-2; clone_size: NA; d_call: NA; cdr3_aa: CSVDSGADYGYTF; cdr3_nt: TGCAGCGTTGACTCAGGGGCCGACTATGGCTACACCTTC
v_call: TRBV10-3; j_call: TRBJ2-7; clone_size: NA; d_call: NA; cdr3_aa: CAISGTPTYEQYF; cdr3_nt: TGTGCCATCAGTGGGACACCTACCTACGAGCAGTACTTC
v_call: TRBV10-3; j_call: TRBJ2-7; clone_size: few; d_call: NA; cdr3_aa: CATWDPYEQYF; cdr3_nt: TGTGCCACCTGGGACCCGTACGAGCAGTACTTC
v_call: TRBV20-1; j_call: TRBJ2-7; clone_size: NA; d_call: NA; cdr3_aa: CSARAIAHEQYF; cdr3_nt: TGCAGTGCTAGAGCGATCGCCCACGAGCAGTACTTC
v_call: TRBV7-2; j_call: TRBJ2-2; clone_size: NA; d_call: NA; cdr3_aa: CASSLVSTTTGELFF; cdr3_nt: TGTGCCAGCAGCTTAGTGAGCACCACCACCGGGGAGCTGTTTTTT
v_call: TRBV15; j_call: TRBJ1-5; clone_size: NA; d_call: TRBD1; cdr3_aa: CATSSGQISNQPQHF; cdr3_nt: TGTGCCACCAGTTCGGGACAGATAAGCAATCAGCCCCAGCATTTT
v_call: TRBV9; j_call: TRBJ1-5; clone_size: NA; d_call: TRBD1; cdr3_aa: CASRAYRGAQPQHF; cdr3_nt: TGTGCCAGCAGGGCGTACAGGGGAGCTCAGCCCCAGCATTTT
v_call: TRBV12-3/TRBV12-4; j_call: TRBJ1-5; clone_size: few; d_call: NA; cdr3_aa: CASSFSWSNQPQHF; cdr3_nt: TGTGCCAGCAGTTTTAGTTGGAGCAATCAGCCCCAGCATTTT
v_call: TRBV4-3; j_call: TRBJ2-3; clone_size: NA; d_call: TRBD2; cdr3_aa: CASSQELPMSGGYTDTQYF; cdr3_nt: TGCGCCAGCAGCCAAGAATTACCGATGAGCGGGGGATACACAGATACGCAGTATTTT
v_call: TRBV29-1; j_call: TRBJ2-7; clone_size: NA; d_call: TRBD2; cdr3_aa: CSVMQSSGDYEQYF; cdr3_nt: TGCAGCGTCATGCAATCTAGCGGGGACTACGAGCAGTACTTC
v_call: TRBV6-6; j_call: TRBJ2-7; clone_size: NA; d_call: TRBD1; cdr3_aa: CASSSRTRQGKVEQYF; cdr3_nt: TGTGCCAGCAGTTCTCGCACCAGACAGGGGAAAGTCGAGCAGTACTTC
v_call: TRBV6-6; j_call: TRBJ2-1; clone_size: many; d_call: NA; cdr3_aa: CASSFGIADQEQFF; cdr3_nt: TGTGCCAGCAGTTTTGGGATAGCGGACCAGGAGCAGTTCTTC